These T cell receptor beta chains were read from a single sample in a study of response to subunit inactivated influenza vaccine. TCRdb redid the calling of the RT-PCR reads with MiXCR, one entry per CDR3 protein. This table holds 490,000 or so distinct CDR3 sequences, less than 10% found once. The sequencing here drew on PBMCs from blood, taken less than 30 months after vaccination. The receptors originated from a man aged 50-75 years who received an inactivated influenza vaccine. Each CDR3 is given with its conserved first and last residue. D genes are given only for firm matches. The size of a clone is reported for some rows only, either as once, few or many, or as a class for expanded clones.

v_gene: TRBV7-2; d_gene: -; j_gene: TRBJ2-2; abundance: -; CDR3aa: CASILGPSGELFF; CDR3nt: TGTGCCAGCATCCTGGGGCCCTCCGGGGAGCTGTTTTTT
v_gene: TRBV20-1; d_gene: -; j_gene: TRBJ2-3; abundance: few; CDR3aa: CSAQSDRSTDTQYF; CDR3nt: TGCAGTGCTCAGAGCGACCGATCCACAGATACGCAGTATTTT
v_gene: TRBV24-1; d_gene: TRBD2; j_gene: TRBJ2-2; abundance: few; CDR3aa: CATSGGSNTGELFF; CDR3nt: TGTGCCACCAGTGGCGGGAGCAATACCGGGGAGCTGTTTTTT
v_gene: TRBV21-1; d_gene: -; j_gene: TRBJ1-2; abundance: many; CDR3aa: CASSRAETANYGYTF; CDR3nt: TGTGCCAGCAGCAGGGCAGAAACAGCTAACTATGGCTACACCTTC
v_gene: TRBV3-1; d_gene: -; j_gene: TRBJ2-7; abundance: many; CDR3aa: CASSAGPGYGEQYF; CDR3nt: TGTGCCAGCAGTGCAGGGCCAGGATATGGCGAGCAGTACTTC
v_gene: TRBV10-3; d_gene: -; j_gene: TRBJ1-4; abundance: many; CDR3aa: CATRLGATNEKLFF; CDR3nt: TGTGCCACCCGCCTCGGGGCGACTAATGAAAAACTGTTTTTT
v_gene: TRBV7-9; d_gene: TRBD1; j_gene: TRBJ2-7; abundance: few; CDR3aa: CASSPTGQSYEQYF; CDR3nt: TGTGCCAGCAGCCCAACGGGACAGAGCTACGAGCAGTACTTC
v_gene: TRBV7-8; d_gene: -; j_gene: TRBJ2-3; abundance: once; CDR3aa: CASSFRGDLDTQYF; CDR3nt: TGTGCCAGCAGCTTCCGAGGGGATCTGGATACGCAGTATTTT
v_gene: TRBV5-6; d_gene: -; j_gene: TRBJ2-7; abundance: -; CDR3aa: CASSPGLVYWQYF; CDR3nt: TGTGCCAGCAGCCCCGGGCTCGTCTACTGGCAGTACTTC
v_gene: TRBV11-3; d_gene: -; j_gene: TRBJ1-6; abundance: few; CDR3aa: CASSFPQSRGMRNSPLHF; CDR3nt: TGTGCCAGCAGCTTCCCTCAAAGTAGGGGCATGCGTAATTCACCCCTCCACTTT
v_gene: TRBV4-1; d_gene: TRBD1; j_gene: TRBJ2-3; abundance: few; CDR3aa: CASSQVRDREGVAQYF; CDR3nt: TGCGCCAGCAGCCAAGTTCGGGACAGGGAAGGAGTAGCGCAGTATTTT
v_gene: TRBV12-3/TRBV12-4; d_gene: -; j_gene: TRBJ1-2; abundance: -; CDR3aa: CASSTSTGYTF; CDR3nt: TGTGCCAGCAGTACCTCGACTGGCTACACCTTC
v_gene: TRBV6-2/TRBV6-3; d_gene: -; j_gene: TRBJ1-5; abundance: -; CDR3aa: CASRRTTGRGQPQHF; CDR3nt: TGTGCCAGCAGACGAACTACAGGTCGCGGGCAGCCCCAGCATTTT
v_gene: TRBV28; d_gene: -; j_gene: TRBJ2-7; abundance: few; CDR3aa: CASTSASRYEQYF; CDR3nt: TGTGCCAGCACCTCGGCTAGCCGGTACGAGCAGTACTTC
v_gene: TRBV4-1; d_gene: -; j_gene: TRBJ1-5; abundance: -; CDR3aa: CASSRKGDSNQPQHF; CDR3nt: TGCGCCAGCAGCCGAAAGGGGGATAGCAATCAGCCCCAGCATTTT
v_gene: TRBV3-1; d_gene: -; j_gene: TRBJ1-4; abundance: -; CDR3aa: CASSQRTAEKLFF; CDR3nt: TGTGCCAGCAGCCAACGGACAGCTGAAAAACTGTTTTTT
v_gene: TRBV15; d_gene: -; j_gene: TRBJ1-2; abundance: -; CDR3aa: CATSRAPGGRGGYGYTF; CDR3nt: TGTGCCACCAGCAGAGCTCCCGGGGGGAGAGGTGGCTATGGCTACACCTTC
v_gene: TRBV5-1; d_gene: TRBD1; j_gene: TRBJ2-7; abundance: many; CDR3aa: CASRRTGTAPYEQYF; CDR3nt: TGCGCCAGCAGAAGAACCGGGACAGCCCCCTACGAGCAGTACTTC
v_gene: TRBV15; d_gene: TRBD2; j_gene: TRBJ2-1; abundance: many; CDR3aa: CATKGLRTSGYNEQFF; CDR3nt: TGTGCCACCAAGGGTTTACGGACTAGCGGTTACAATGAGCAGTTCTTC
v_gene: TRBV11-2; d_gene: TRBD1; j_gene: TRBJ2-7; abundance: -; CDR3aa: CASSLGTGAAYEQYF; CDR3nt: TGTGCCAGCAGCTTAGGGACAGGGGCTGCCTACGAGCAGTACTTC
v_gene: TRBV5-1; d_gene: -; j_gene: TRBJ2-3; abundance: many; CDR3aa: CASSPTVTDTQYF; CDR3nt: TGCGCCAGCAGCCCTACAGTAACGGATACGCAGTATTTT
v_gene: TRBV12-3/TRBV12-4; d_gene: -; j_gene: TRBJ1-6; abundance: -; CDR3aa: CASTLSGGRSNSPLHF; CDR3nt: TGTGCCAGCACCCTGAGCGGCGGTCGTAGTAATTCACCCCTCCACTTT
v_gene: TRBV5-1; d_gene: -; j_gene: TRBJ2-7; abundance: -; CDR3aa: CASSTGPAEGIYEQYF; CDR3nt: TGCGCCAGCAGCACGGGTCCAGCGGAGGGGATCTACGAGCAGTACTTC